This T cell receptor (beta chain) was sequenced for a study of CXCR3-negative and CXCR3-positive naive CD8 T cells. On the study more broadly: Per-library TRB read counts averaged about 1.5 +/- 0.3 million, adding up to about 135 million in total.

The CDR3 has 15 amino acids. Germline values: CDR1 SGDLS, CDR2 YYNGEE. As concerns this clonotype: Its antigen is unidentified.

Study-level points and caveats: CXCR3-negative naive cells had less hydrophobic TRB CDR3s than did CXCR3-positive naive cells. Naive CXCR3-positive and CXCR3-negative cells shared similar TRBV-TRBJ usage, unlike memory cells.

CD45RO-CCR7+CD27+CD95- defined naive CD8+ T cells. UMI-labeled TRB cDNA libraries were prepared by 5' RACE. Each CDR3 protein gets one entry in TCRdb, which reprocessed the 5' RACE reads and gives no DNA. This table holds tens of thousands of distinct CDR3 sequences. The rearrangement joins TRBV9 to TRBJ2-7; no DNA is available, so the TRBD2 call from TCRdb remains unchecked. The sequencing sample was made of naive CXCR3+ CD8+ T cells from blood. Subset specified: CD45RO-CCR7+CD27+CD95- naive CD8+ T cells expressing CXCR3 (TNR3+). The clonotype comes from a human donor in good health. Some clones in this sample may be carry-over from other donors' samples. This CDR3 reads CASSVAEGDSYEQYF. Based on the CDR3 plus reference TRBV9 and TRBJ2-7, the full variable domain is DSGVTQTPKHLITATGQRVTLRCSPRSGDLSVYWYQQSLDQGLQFLIQYYNGEERAKGNILERFSAQQFPDLHSELNLSSLELGDSALYFCASSVAEGDSYEQYFGPGTRLTVT.